This T cell receptor beta chain was obtained from a study of shared clonotypes between healthy human individuals. As for the study in general: Per donor, three plates held CD4 naive cells, three held CD4 memory, two held CD8 naive and one held CD8 memory.

A word on this clone: Its antigen is as yet unknown.

Germline V lookup: CDR1 SGHTA, CDR2 FQGNSA. The CDR3 contains 15 residues. V shed 5 bases and J shed 7 bases, with 15 bases lying between them. Study-wide results and limits: Generation probabilities were higher for clonotypes shared across all four sorted-subset donors than for unshared ones. As a rule, naive subsets had a larger estimated richness than memory subsets.

Generated by immunoSEQ multiplex PCR, the TCRdb table keeps only in-frame clones and is missing some. The sample has fewer than 2.5 million clones, 93% seen once; the top ten hold 0.36%. The gene calls are TRBV7-2 and TRBJ1-6, with D uncertain. Sequencing was performed on naive CD4+ T cells from PBMCs. The sample's subset: CD45RA+ positively selected. The TCR sequence derives from a man between 18 and 29 years old in good health. Some clones in this sample may be carry-over from other donors' samples. The CDR3 sequence is CASSLHRGGNSPLHF. The CDR3, as DNA: TGTGCCAGCAGCCTCCACCGGGGTGGAAATTCACCCCTCCACTTT. Full variable domain (missing parts from reference TRBV7-2 and TRBJ1-6): GAGVSQSPSNKVTEKGKDVELRCDPISGHTALYWYRQSLGQGLEFLIYFQGNSAPDKSGLPSDRFSAERTGGSVSTLTIQRTQQEDSAVYLCASSLHRGGNSPLHFGNGTRLTVT.